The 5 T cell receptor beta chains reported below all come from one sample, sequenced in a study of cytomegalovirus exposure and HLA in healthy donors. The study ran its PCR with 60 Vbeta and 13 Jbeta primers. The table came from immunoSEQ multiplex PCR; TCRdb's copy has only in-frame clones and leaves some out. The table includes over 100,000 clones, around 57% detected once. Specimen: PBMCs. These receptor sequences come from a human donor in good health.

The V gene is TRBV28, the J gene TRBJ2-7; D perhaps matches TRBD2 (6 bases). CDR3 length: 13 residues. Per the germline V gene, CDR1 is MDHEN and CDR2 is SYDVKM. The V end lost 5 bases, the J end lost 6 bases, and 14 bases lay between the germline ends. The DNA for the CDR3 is TGTGCCAGCAGTCCGGACTATCCCCCCGAGCAGTACTTC. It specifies CASSPDYPPEQYF. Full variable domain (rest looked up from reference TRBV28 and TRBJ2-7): DVKVTQSSRYLVKRTGEKVFLECVQDMDHENMFWYRQDPGLGLRLIYFSYDVKMKEKGDIPEGYSVSREKKERFSLILESASTNQTSMYLCASSPDYPPEQYFGPGTRLTVT.

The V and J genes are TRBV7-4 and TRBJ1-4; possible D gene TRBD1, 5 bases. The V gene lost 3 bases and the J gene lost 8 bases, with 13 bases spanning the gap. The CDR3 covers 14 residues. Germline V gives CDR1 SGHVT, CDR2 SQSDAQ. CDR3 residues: CASSFGTIGEKLFF. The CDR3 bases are TGTGCCAGCAGCTTCGGGACTATCGGGGAAAAACTGTTTTTT.

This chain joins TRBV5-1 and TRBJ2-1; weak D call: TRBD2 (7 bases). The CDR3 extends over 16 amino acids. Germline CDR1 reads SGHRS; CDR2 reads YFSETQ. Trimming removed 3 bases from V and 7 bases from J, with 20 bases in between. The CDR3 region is CASSWEGGRGKNEQFF. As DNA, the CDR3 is TGCGCCAGCAGCTGGGAGGGGGGGCGAGGGAAAAATGAGCAGTTCTTC.

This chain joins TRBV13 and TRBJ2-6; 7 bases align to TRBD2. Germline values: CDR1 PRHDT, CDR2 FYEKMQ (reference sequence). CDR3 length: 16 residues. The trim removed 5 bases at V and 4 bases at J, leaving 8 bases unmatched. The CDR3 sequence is CASSPPGGGGANVLTF. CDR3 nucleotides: TGTGCCAGCAGCCCTCCGGGGGGAGGAGGGGCCAACGTCCTGACTTTC.

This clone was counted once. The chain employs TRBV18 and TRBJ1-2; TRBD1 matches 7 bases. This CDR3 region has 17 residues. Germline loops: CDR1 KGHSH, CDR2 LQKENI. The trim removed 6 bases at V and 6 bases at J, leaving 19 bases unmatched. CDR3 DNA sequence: TGTGCCAGCTCCCCAACAGGGGTGGCAGGACCGGGAAATGGCTACACCTTC. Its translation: CASSPTGVAGPGNGYTF.